These 22 T cell receptor beta chains share one sample of origin, sequenced in a study of blood T cells in healthy people across ages. The use of a sample-barcoded 5' primer and a J-beta primer mix characterized a second PCR of 7 to 11 cycles. MiXCR, applied by TCRdb to the 5' RACE reads, yields one record per CDR3 protein. The sample carries roughly 1,800,000 distinct CDR3 sequences, approximately 50% recorded once. Sequencing used blood. The receptors were gathered from a middle-aged woman in good health.

To note about this clonotype: Germline and junction disagree at one end, which may indicate a read error. The V gene is TRBV6-2 or TRBV6-3, the J gene TRBJ2-5, with D possibly matching TRBD1 (6 bases). Per germline, CDR1 MNHEY and CDR2 SVGEGT. The CDR3 totals 12 residues. CDR3 protein: CAISPMGTMRYF. CDR3 DNA: TGTGCCATCAGTCCCATGGGGACAATGCGGTACTTC.

The V gene is TRBV20-1, the J gene TRBJ1-1; the D is unclear. Trimming pared 4 bases from V and 0 bases from J, leaving 12 bases between. This CDR3 spans 14 amino acids. Germline CDR1 reads DFQATT; CDR2 reads SNEGSKA (reference sequence). The chain's CDR3 is CSAKTGNMNTEAFF. CDR3 sequence (DNA): TGCAGTGCTAAGACGGGTAACATGAACACTGAAGCTTTCTTT.

The J gene is TRBJ2-3, the V gene TRBV7-2; the match to TRBD2 covers 14 bases. Germline CDR1 SGHTA, CDR2 FQGNSA. This CDR3 is built from 18 residues. Unmatched junction bases numbered 9, after V lost 2 bases and J lost 5 bases. The CDR3 region is CASSLILGTSGGEDTQYF. The CDR3 DNA reads TGTGCCAGCAGCTTAATATTGGGGACTAGCGGGGGAGAAGATACGCAGTATTTT.

The rearrangement joins TRBV3-1 to TRBJ2-7; no definite D call. Trimming removed 1 base from V and 0 bases from J, with 13 bases in between. This CDR3 spans 16 amino acids. CDR1 LGHDT and CDR2 YNNKEL come from the germline V gene (reference sequence). In DNA, the CDR3 is TGTGCCAGCAGCCAAGTTGCCAGCCATCCCTCCTACGAGCAGTACTTC. Protein: CASSQVASHPSYEQYF.

This clonotype occurred once. The rearrangement joins TRBV29-1 to TRBJ2-7; D is undetermined. The DNA end lines up better with TRBJ2-5; the J call may be wrong. This CDR3 spans 12 amino acids. Per the germline V gene, CDR1 is SQVTM and CDR2 is ANQGSEA. CDR3 DNA sequence: TGCAGCGTTGCATCCGAAGAAGGGACCCAGTACTTC. Protein sequence: CSVASEEGTQYF.

This clonotype was observed a few times. The chain has TRBV29-1 and TRBJ2-4; 8 bases are a match to TRBD2. The J call may be incorrect, as the DNA end agrees better with TRBJ2-7. This CDR3 contains 16 residues. The germline CDR1 and CDR2 sequences are SQVTM and ANQGSEA. CDR3 in amino acids: CSVDGVVASGLYEQYF. The CDR3 DNA reads TGCAGCGTTGACGGGGTAGTGGCTAGCGGGCTCTACGAGCAGTACTTC.

This clonotype showed up just a few times. V usage is TRBV20-1 and J usage is TRBJ2-6; unclear D gene. The CDR3 runs to 16 residues. Trimming left V 1 base short and J 0 bases short, with 10 bases between. Germline-derived CDR1 and CDR2 are DFQATT and SNEGSKA (reference sequence). The CDR3 here is CSARVPTASGANVLTF. The CDR3 DNA reads TGCAGTGCTAGAGTCCCGACTGCCTCTGGGGCCAACGTCCTGACTTTC.

This chain links TRBV15 with TRBJ2-3; D remains unclear. The CDR3 is 15 residues long. Germline assignment: CDR1 LNHNV and CDR2 YYDKDF (reference sequence). The ends were cut back, 0 bases at V and 4 bases at J, with 11 bases in the middle. In DNA, the CDR3 is TGTGCCACCAGCAGAGATTCACGAAGGGCAGATACGCAGTATTTT. Translating gives CATSRDSRRADTQYF.

The rearrangement links TRBV6-2 or TRBV6-3 to TRBJ2-2; 12 bases match TRBD1. The length of the CDR3 is 16 residues. V trimming: 5 bases; J trimming: 6 bases; junction bases outside the gene matches: 7. In germline, CDR1 is MNHEY, CDR2 SVGEGT. DNA for the CDR3: TGTGCCAGCAGTGGACACGGGACAGGGGGCCCCGGGGAGCTGTTTTTT. Its translation is CASSGHGTGGPGELFF.

The rearrangement joins TRBV6-2 or TRBV6-3 to TRBJ2-4, with TRBD2 matching 10 bases. The J call may be wrong; the DNA end is better matched by TRBJ2-7. CDR1 and CDR2 from the germline V gene are MNHEY and SVGEGT. The CDR3 is made up of 14 amino acids. The CDR3, as DNA: TGTGCCAGCAGTTTAAAAGGGACTAGCGACGAGCAGTACTTC. It encodes CASSLKGTSDEQYF.

The chain recombines TRBV11-2 with TRBJ2-3; TRBD2 aligns across 8 bases. Germline V gene sequence: CDR1 SGHAT, CDR2 FQNNGV. The CDR3 is 17 amino acids. V lost 5 bases and J lost 6; bases outside the gene matches: 16. As DNA, the CDR3 is TGTGCCAGCAGCCAAGACTTAGGGCGGGGGGCGCTGGATACGCAGTATTTT. It yields the protein CASSQDLGRGALDTQYF.

The chain carries TRBV7-2 and TRBJ2-5; a possible D gene is TRBD1 (6 bases). The CDR3 spans 15 residues. CDR1 SGHTA and CDR2 FQGNSA come from the germline V gene. V was cut by 4 bases and J by 11 bases, with 23 bases left in between. The CDR3 sequence is CASSSPPIQGNEQYF. The CDR3 DNA sequence: TGTGCCAGCAGCTCACCACCTATACAGGGCAATGAGCAGTACTTC.

This chain joins TRBV6-6 and TRBJ2-7, with D possibly called TRBD1 or TRBD2 (5 bases each). Between the trimmed V and J ends, which lost 2 bases and 2 bases, there was a span of 19 bases. The CDR3 sequence is 17 residues long. Germline assignment: CDR1 MNHNY and CDR2 SVGAGI (reference sequence). CDR3 in DNA: TGTGCCAGCAGTTACCCCCCTGATTGGGGGAGAGCCTACGAGCAGTACTTC. As protein: CASSYPPDWGRAYEQYF.

J is TRBJ2-4 and V is TRBV2, with 7 bases fitting TRBD1. V dropped 7 bases and J dropped 6; count of bases not matched to a gene: 12. The CDR3 length is 15 residues. Germline V gene data show CDR1 as SNHLY and CDR2 as FYNNEI. The CDR3 DNA reads as TGTGCCAGCACCCGGGACAGACCCGGTCCAAACATTCAGTACTTC. This gives the protein CASTRDRPGPNIQYF.

The chain joins TRBV6-2 or TRBV6-3 to TRBJ2-1, with D possibly TRBD1 on 6 matching bases. V was pared by 2 bases and J by 4 bases, with 18 bases between. The germline V gene has CDR1 MNHEY and CDR2 SVGEGT. The CDR3 loop spans 17 amino acids. In nucleotides, the CDR3 is TGTGCCAGCAGTTACAGACTTCAGGGGACCCTTTACAATGAGCAGTTCTTC. Translation gives CASSYRLQGTLYNEQFF.

The chain links TRBV7-9 to TRBJ2-7; the D gene is possibly TRBD2 (6 bases). The germline CDR1 and CDR2 sequences are SEHNR and FQNEAQ (reference sequence). V was shortened by 5 bases and J by 7 bases, with 21 bases between the two germline ends. The CDR3 covers 15 residues. Here the CDR3 reads CASSRERVPENEQYF. The CDR3 DNA is TGTGCCAGCAGCCGCGAGCGGGTCCCTGAGAATGAGCAGTACTTC.

The chain combines TRBV7-2 with TRBJ2-3; D perhaps matches TRBD1 (5 bases). Trimming removed 2 bases from V and 0 bases from J, with 15 bases in between. The CDR3 has 17 amino acids. From germline, CDR1 is SGHTA and CDR2 FQGNSA. The CDR3 sequence is CASSLLVRGPSTDTQYF. Written as DNA, the CDR3 is TGTGCCAGCAGCTTATTAGTTAGGGGCCCTAGCACAGATACGCAGTATTTT.

Regarding this clonotype: This may be a read error: a much more frequent sequence differs by one nucleotide. This sequence joins TRBV7-9 and TRBJ2-4; unclear D gene. The last part of the DNA fits TRBJ2-5 better; the J call may be wrong. Germline CDR1 SEHNR, CDR2 FQNEAQ (reference sequence). This CDR3 is built from 13 residues. CDR3 sequence reads: CASSLPHQETQYF. The CDR3 coding sequence is TGTGCCAGCAGCTTACCCCACCAAGAGACCCAGTACTTC.

This clonotype was counted at least ten times. V is TRBV29-1 and J is TRBJ2-5; perhaps TRBD1 as D (5 bases). The CDR3 has 15 residues. The V gene's germline CDR1 is SQVTM and CDR2 ANQGSEA. V gave up 5 bases and J gave up 0 bases, with 16 bases separating them. CDR3 amino acids: CSVLFRRAHQETQYF. DNA of the CDR3: TGCAGCGTTCTCTTCCGCAGGGCCCACCAAGAGACCCAGTACTTC. Full variable domain (missing parts from reference TRBV29-1 and TRBJ2-5): SAVISQKPSRDICQRGTSLTIQCQVDSQVTMMFWYRQQPGQSLTLIATANQGSEATYESGFVIDKFPISRPNLTFSTLTVSNMSPEDSSIYLCSVLFRRAHQETQYFGPGTRLLVL.

The DNA for the CDR3 is TGTGCCAGCAGTTTAGTAAACGTGGGGGGGAGGGAGTACTTC. Its protein is CASSLVNVGGREYF. This sequence joins TRBV28 and TRBJ2-7; 7 bases line up with TRBD2. The CDR3 is 14 residues long. With V trimmed by 2 bases and J by 11 bases, 12 bases remained unmatched. From germline, CDR1 is MDHEN and CDR2 SYDVKM.

This chain uses TRBV20-1 with TRBJ2-3, with a possible D match to TRBD1 (6 bases). CDR1 and CDR2 from the germline V gene are DFQATT and SNEGSKA (reference sequence). The CDR3 consists of 14 residues. Trimming took off 7 bases at V and 0 bases at J, with 14 bases between the two ends. CDR3 in amino acids: CSGAGAASTDTQYF. The CDR3 bases are TGCAGTGGAGCAGGGGCCGCCAGCACAGATACGCAGTATTTT.

The chain joins TRBV11-1 to TRBJ2-1; tentative D call: TRBD2 (6 bases). V was pared by 5 bases and J by 7 bases, with 9 bases between. Germline assignment: CDR1 SGHAT and CDR2 FQDESV (reference sequence). The CDR3 runs 12 residues. CDR3 protein: CASSETRNEQFF. The DNA of the CDR3 is TGTGCCAGCAGCGAGACTAGGAATGAGCAGTTCTTC.